Listed here are 14 T cell receptor beta chains from one sample, sequenced in a study of blood T cell repertoires in COVID-19. Using immunoSEQ multiplex PCR, the repertoire was profiled, and TCRdb retains in-frame clones only, with some absent. The data contain some 200,000 clones, around nine tenths of them singletons. Sequencing was carried out using peripheral blood. Source of these receptors: a woman in her thirties or forties with acute or convalescent COVID-19.

The chain combines TRBV6-1 with TRBJ1-6; maybe TRBD1 (6 bases). CDR3 length: 16 residues. CDR1 MNHNS and CDR2 SASEGT come from the germline V gene. V lost 2 bases to trimming and J lost 9 bases, with 17 bases between them. The chain's CDR3 is CASSEIRGGIGSPLHF. The DNA for the CDR3 is TGTGCCAGCAGTGAAATCAGGGGTGGAATAGGTTCACCCCTCCACTTT.

This chain connects TRBV9 to TRBJ1-1; 9 nucleotides line up with TRBD1. The V segment lost 4 bases and the J segment 5 bases; nucleotides outside the gene matches: 6. This CDR3 contains 14 residues. Germline-derived CDR1 and CDR2 are SGDLS and YYNGEE. The CDR3 sequence is CASSQGTGSTEAFF. The DNA of the CDR3 is TGTGCCAGCAGCCAGGGGACAGGGTCGACTGAAGCTTTCTTT.

This chain links TRBV11-2 with TRBJ1-1; D remains unclear. The V and J ends lost 3 bases and 8 bases respectively, with 7 bases between them. The V gene's germline CDR1 is SGHAT and CDR2 FQNNGV. The length of the CDR3 is 11 residues. CDR3 sequence (DNA): TGTGCCAGCAGCTTTAATCGGGAAGCTTTCTTT. It yields the protein CASSFNREAFF.

The chain is built from TRBV5-1 and TRBJ1-3; no clear D gene. The CDR3 has 18 amino acids. Trimming pared 0 bases from V and 0 bases from J, leaving 16 bases between. Germline V lookup: CDR1 SGHRS, CDR2 YFSETQ. CDR3 DNA sequence: TGCGCCAGCAGCTTGGTTCAGATGGCCCGCAGCTCTGGAAACACCATATATTTT. Translation gives CASSLVQMARSSGNTIYF.

The chain recombines TRBV6-4 with TRBJ2-7; D ambiguous. Germline CDR1 is MRHNA and CDR2 is SNTAGT. V shed 5 bases and J shed 3 bases, with 17 bases lying between them. The CDR3 totals 15 residues. The CDR3 DNA reads as TGTGCCAGCAGTCGAGTCCGGGTCCTTATCTACGAGCAGTACGTC. This translates into CASSRVRVLIYEQYV.

The rearrangement joins TRBV3-1 (or the pseudogene TRBV3-2) to TRBJ2-5; 15 nucleotides match TRBD2. The V and J ends lost 6 bases and 5 bases, in that order; junction bases with no gene match: 10. Germline CDR1 is LGHDT and CDR2 is YNNKEL (reference sequence). The CDR3 length is 17 residues. CDR3 sequence reads: CASSRGLAGGVRETQYF. Written as DNA, the CDR3 is TGTGCCAGCAGTCGTGGACTAGCGGGGGGGGTCCGGGAGACCCAGTACTTC.

The chain employs TRBV27 and TRBJ2-1; 8 bases fit TRBD1. CDR3 length: 13 residues. Per germline, CDR1 MNHEY and CDR2 SMNVEV (reference sequence). V lost 10 bases, J lost 8 bases, and 10 bases stayed unmatched. This CDR3 reads CATNRGQGYEQFF. The DNA for the CDR3 is TGTGCCACCAATCGAGGACAGGGCTATGAGCAGTTCTTC.

V usage is TRBV29-1 and J usage is TRBJ1-2; 7 nucleotides line up with TRBD1. Germline CDR1 is SQVTM and CDR2 is ANQGSEA. The CDR3 is 15 amino acids. Unmatched junction bases numbered 18, after V lost 8 bases and J lost 6 bases. The CDR3 reads CSSSAPDRALHGYTF. The CDR3 bases are TGCAGCTCCTCCGCCCCCGACAGGGCCCTGCATGGCTACACCTTC.

This rearrangement joins TRBV2 to TRBJ1-5, with D unresolved. This CDR3 contains 15 residues. Germline CDR1 SNHLY, CDR2 FYNNEI. V was clipped by 2 bases and J by 2 bases, with 10 bases between them. The CDR3 region has the DNA TGTGCCAGCAGTGAAACGGGTGTCCGCAATCAGCCCCAGCATTTT. Amino acids: CASSETGVRNQPQHF.

V and J are TRBV9 and TRBJ1-5; no firm D call. CDR1 and CDR2 from the germline V gene are SGDLS and YYNGEE. Deletions cut 0 bases from V and 5 bases from J, with 9 bases between. The CDR3 runs 14 residues. The DNA for the CDR3 is TGTGCCAGCAGCGTAGATGGAAGCGATCAGCCCCAGCATTTT. Its translation is CASSVDGSDQPQHF.

The gene calls are TRBV3-1 (or the pseudogene TRBV3-2) and TRBJ2-6; 11 bases fit TRBD2. The CDR3 is 18 amino acids. J gave up 1 base and V 4 bases, and 6 bases lay outside the gene matches. The germline CDR1 and CDR2 sequences are LGHDT and YNNKEL (reference sequence). As DNA, the CDR3 is TGTGCCAGCAGCCGATCTAGCGGGGGGTTGTCTGGGGCCAACGTCCTGACTTTC. Residues: CASSRSSGGLSGANVLTF.

The chain couples TRBV27 to TRBJ2-5; 12 bases are a match to TRBD2. The trim removed 7 bases at V and 4 bases at J, leaving 25 bases unmatched. This CDR3 region has 21 residues. The germline V gene has CDR1 MNHEY and CDR2 SMNVEV (reference sequence). CDR3 sequence (DNA): TGTGCCAGCACCCCTTCTTGGTCTAGACTAGCGGGGGAGGGGGCTCCAGAGACCCAGTACTTC. Its protein is CASTPSWSRLAGEGAPETQYF.

The rearrangement links TRBV24-1 to TRBJ1-2, with 7 nucleotides matching TRBD1. The germline gives CDR1 KGHDR, CDR2 SFDVKD. The CDR3 has 15 residues. Trimming cost V 9 bases and J 8 bases; bases outside gene matches: 17. CDR3 nucleotides: TGTGCCACCGCCCCAAGCTCCGGGACAGTGGAGGGCTACACCTTC. Residues: CATAPSSGTVEGYTF.

The J gene is TRBJ2-2, the V gene TRBV3-1 (or the pseudogene TRBV3-2), with no clear D. The CDR3 is made up of 16 amino acids. Germline V gives CDR1 LGHDT, CDR2 YNNKEL (reference sequence). The V end lost 4 bases, the J end lost 0 bases, and 12 bases lay between the germline ends. The CDR3 DNA follows: TGTGCCAGCAGCCCCCTCTTAATTACGAACACCGGGGAGCTGTTTTTT. Translating gives CASSPLLITNTGELFF.